The present entry profiles one TCR beta chain with its context. CDR3 length equals 14 residues. Deletions cut 4 bases from V and 1 base from J, with 10 bases between. Germline lookup yields CDR1 MDHEN and CDR2 SYDVKM. This entry belongs to a study of T cell changes during pregnancy in multiple sclerosis. The protocol was immunoSEQ multiplex PCR, while the TCRdb copy is restricted to in-frame clones and leaves out a portion. The data hold roughly 17,000 clones, with about 84% observed a single time. The sequence derives from a female donor with multiple sclerosis, enrolled in a pregnancy study. The chain joins TRBV28 to TRBJ1-1, with D perhaps matching TRBD1 (6 bases). The sample here was CD8+ T cells from peripheral blood mononuclear cells, taken after pregnancy. The CDR3 DNA reads TGTGCCAGCAGTTGGACAGTTCCGAACACTGAAGCTTTCTTT. This codes for CASSWTVPNTEAFF.